This T cell receptor (beta chain) came from a study of CD8 T cells in ankylosing spondylitis. Libraries for TCR beta were made by quantitative 5'-RACE with molecular barcodes. TCRdb reprocessed the 5' RACE reads with MiXCR, giving one entry per CDR3 protein. Of around 430,000 distinct CDR3 sequences listed, 15% to 20% are singletons. Study results and caveats: A TCR beta motif made of about 8 highly homologous variants seemed typical of ankylosing spondylitis blood.

The CDR3 has 12 amino acids. V was pared by 3 bases and J by 8 bases, with 8 bases between. Germline CDR1 is SGHVS and CDR2 is FQNEAQ. On this clonotype: Its antigen is not known.

Material for sequencing was blood, either unsorted or a sorted T cell fraction (not recorded which). The TCR comes from a male donor with ankylosing spondylitis. This chain joins TRBV7-8 and TRBJ2-1; unclear D gene. The chain's CDR3 is CASSFRWDEQFF. DNA of the CDR3: TGTGCCAGCAGCTTCCGGTGGGATGAGCAGTTCTTC.